The rows below give T cell receptor beta chains drawn from one sample of a study of CD8+CD57+ T cells in acquired aplastic anemia. TCRdb used MiXCR to reprocess the reads, holding one entry per CDR3 protein. Of 450,000 to 600,000 distinct CDR3 sequences listed, less than 35% are singletons. Specimen: sorted CD4+, CD8+, or CD8+CD57+ T cells (not recorded which) from PBMCs. These receptors all stem from a human donor with aplastic anemia. Each CDR3 is given with its conserved first and last residue. The D gene is left open where the match is weak. Clone size appears in some rows only: once, few, many, or a class for an expanded clone.

j_call,clone_size,d_call,v_call,cdr3_aa,cdr3_nt
TRBJ1-2,.,.,TRBV24-1,CATSDLRADGYTF,TGTGCCACCAGTGATCTCCGTGCAGATGGCTACACCTTC
TRBJ2-1,.,.,TRBV5-8,CASSRGPTYNEQFF,TGTGCCAGCAGCCGTGGACCGACCTACAATGAGCAGTTCTTC
TRBJ1-1,few,TRBD1,TRBV10-3,CASSGGQKNTEAFF,TGTGCCAGCAGTGGGGGACAGAAGAACACTGAAGCTTTCTTT
TRBJ2-3,.,.,TRBV11-2,CASGSGTVFDTDTQYF,TGTGCCAGCGGATCAGGGACGGTTTTCGACACAGATACGCAGTATTTT
TRBJ1-5,.,.,TRBV4-1,CASSQGGSAGNQPQHF,TGCGCCAGCAGCCAAGGGGGCAGCGCCGGCAATCAGCCCCAGCATTTT
TRBJ2-1,.,TRBD2,TRBV7-3,CASSLPYSSGNYNEQFF,TGTGCCAGCAGCTTACCGTATTCTAGCGGGAATTACAATGAGCAGTTCTTC
TRBJ2-7,many,.,TRBV12-3/TRBV12-4,CASSFWAPSYEQYF,TGTGCCAGCAGTTTCTGGGCTCCTTCCTACGAGCAGTACTTC
TRBJ1-1,.,.,TRBV29-1,CSVETGMGTEAFF,TGCAGCGTTGAAACAGGGATGGGCACTGAAGCTTTCTTT
TRBJ1-2,.,.,TRBV5-1,CASSGGTPADGYTF,TGCGCCAGCAGCGGCGGGACCCCGGCGGATGGCTACACCTTC
TRBJ2-6,.,TRBD1,TRBV15,CATSSTGGAGTGANVLTF,TGTGCCACCAGCTCCACAGGGGGCGCGGGTACTGGGGCCAACGTCCTGACTTTC
TRBJ1-3,.,.,TRBV20-1,CSAVTGISGNTIYF,TGCAGTGCCGTGACAGGTATCTCTGGAAACACCATATATTTT
TRBJ1-5,.,TRBD1,TRBV7-2,CASSPRQGTGQPQHF,TGTGCCAGCTCACCGCGACAGGGGACGGGGCAGCCCCAGCATTTT
TRBJ2-1,many,TRBD1,TRBV7-2,CASSQGQGQSKFF,TGTGCCAGCAGCCAGGGACAGGGACAGAGTAAGTTCTTC
TRBJ1-3,.,.,TRBV29-1,CSLTGGNSGNTIYF,TGCAGCTTAACCGGGGGAAACTCTGGAAACACCATATATTTT
TRBJ2-2,.,.,TRBV7-6,CASSLPNTGELFF,TGTGCCAGCAGCTTGCCGAACACCGGGGAGCTGTTTTTT